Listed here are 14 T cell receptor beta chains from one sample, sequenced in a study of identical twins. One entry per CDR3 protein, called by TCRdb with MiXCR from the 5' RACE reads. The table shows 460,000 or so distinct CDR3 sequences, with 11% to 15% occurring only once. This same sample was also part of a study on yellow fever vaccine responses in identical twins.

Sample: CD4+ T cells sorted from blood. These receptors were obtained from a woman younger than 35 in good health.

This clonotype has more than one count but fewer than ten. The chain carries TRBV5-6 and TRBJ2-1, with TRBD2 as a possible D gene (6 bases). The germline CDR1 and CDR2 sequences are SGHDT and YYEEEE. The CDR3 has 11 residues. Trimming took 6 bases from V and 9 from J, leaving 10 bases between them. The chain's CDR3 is CASNLGGEQFF. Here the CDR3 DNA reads TGTGCCAGCAACCTGGGGGGTGAGCAGTTCTTC.

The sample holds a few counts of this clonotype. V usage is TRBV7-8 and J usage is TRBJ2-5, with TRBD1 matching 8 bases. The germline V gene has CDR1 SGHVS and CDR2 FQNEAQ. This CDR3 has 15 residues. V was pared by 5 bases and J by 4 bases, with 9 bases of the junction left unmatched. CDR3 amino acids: CASSIRTGQGETQYF. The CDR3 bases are TGTGCCAGCAGCATCCGGACAGGGCAGGGAGAGACCCAGTACTTC.

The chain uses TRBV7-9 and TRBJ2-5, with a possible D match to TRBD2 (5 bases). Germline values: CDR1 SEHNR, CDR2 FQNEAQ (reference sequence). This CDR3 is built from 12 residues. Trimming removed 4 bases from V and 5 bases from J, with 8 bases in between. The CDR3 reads CASSWEWETQYF. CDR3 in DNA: TGTGCCAGCAGCTGGGAGTGGGAGACCCAGTACTTC. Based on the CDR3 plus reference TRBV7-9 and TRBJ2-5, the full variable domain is DTGVSQNPRHKITKRGQNVTFRCDPISEHNRLYWYRQTLGQGPEFLTYFQNEAQLEKSRLLSDRFSAERPKGSFSTLEIQRTEQGDSAMYLCASSWEWETQYFGPGTRLLVL.

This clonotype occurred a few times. The CDR3 DNA sequence: TGTGCCAGTGAGGAAAGGGGGCAAGCGAATAATGAAAAACTGTTTTTT. As protein: CASEERGQANNEKLFF. This rearrangement joins TRBV28 to TRBJ1-4; 7 positions match TRBD1. Germline V gene sequence: CDR1 MDHEN, CDR2 SYDVKM. This CDR3 contains 16 residues. Trimming took 9 bases from V and 4 from J; bases not matched to a gene: 14. The variable domain in full, completed from reference TRBV28 and TRBJ1-4, reads DVKVTQSSRYLVKRTGEKVFLECVQDMDHENMFWYRQDPGLGLRLIYFSYDVKMKEKGDIPEGYSVSREKKERFSLILESASTNQTSMYLCASEERGQANNEKLFFGSGTQLSVL.

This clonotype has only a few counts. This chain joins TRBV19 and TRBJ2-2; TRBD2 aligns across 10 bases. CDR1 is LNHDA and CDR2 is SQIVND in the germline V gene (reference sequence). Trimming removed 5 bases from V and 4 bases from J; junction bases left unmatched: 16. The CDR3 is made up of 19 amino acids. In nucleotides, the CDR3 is TGTGCCAGTAGTCCCCGTATAGCGGGAGGTTTGGGAACCACCGGGGAGCTGTTTTTT. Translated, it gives CASSPRIAGGLGTTGELFF.

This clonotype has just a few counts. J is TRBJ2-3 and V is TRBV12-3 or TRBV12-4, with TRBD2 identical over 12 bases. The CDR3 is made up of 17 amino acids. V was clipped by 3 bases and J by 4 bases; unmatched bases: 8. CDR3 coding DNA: TGTGCCAGCAGTTTGCCCTCTAGCGGGGGGGCATCAGATACGCAGTATTTT. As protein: CASSLPSSGGASDTQYF.

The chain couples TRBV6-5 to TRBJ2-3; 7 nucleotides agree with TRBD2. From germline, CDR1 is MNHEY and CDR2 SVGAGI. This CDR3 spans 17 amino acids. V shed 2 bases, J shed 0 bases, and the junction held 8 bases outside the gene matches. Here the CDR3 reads CASSYPSGERSTDTQYF. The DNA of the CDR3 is TGTGCCAGCAGTTACCCGAGCGGGGAACGTAGCACAGATACGCAGTATTTT.

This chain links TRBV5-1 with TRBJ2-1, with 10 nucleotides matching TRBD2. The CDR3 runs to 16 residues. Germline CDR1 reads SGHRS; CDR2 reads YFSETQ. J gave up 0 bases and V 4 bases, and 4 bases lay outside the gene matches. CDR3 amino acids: CASSPAGGASYNEQFF. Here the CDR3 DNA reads TGCGCCAGCAGCCCAGCGGGAGGGGCCTCCTACAATGAGCAGTTCTTC.

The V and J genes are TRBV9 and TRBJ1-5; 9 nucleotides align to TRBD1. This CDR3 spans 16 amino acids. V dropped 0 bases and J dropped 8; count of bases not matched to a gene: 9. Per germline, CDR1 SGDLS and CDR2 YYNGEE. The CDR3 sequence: CASSVGDRENEEPQHF. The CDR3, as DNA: TGTGCCAGCAGCGTAGGGGACAGGGAAAATGAGGAGCCCCAGCATTTT.

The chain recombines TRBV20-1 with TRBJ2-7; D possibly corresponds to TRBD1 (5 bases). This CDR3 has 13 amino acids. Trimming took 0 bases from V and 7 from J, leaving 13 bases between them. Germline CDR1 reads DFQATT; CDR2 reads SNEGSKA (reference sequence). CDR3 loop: CSARDTRVWEQYF. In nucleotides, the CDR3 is TGCAGTGCTAGAGACACCAGGGTGTGGGAGCAGTACTTC.

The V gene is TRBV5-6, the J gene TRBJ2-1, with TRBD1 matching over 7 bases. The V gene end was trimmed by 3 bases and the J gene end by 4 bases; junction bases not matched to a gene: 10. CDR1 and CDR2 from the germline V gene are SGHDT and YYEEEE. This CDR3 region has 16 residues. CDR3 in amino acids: CASSSGTAVLYNEQFF. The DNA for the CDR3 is TGTGCCAGCAGCTCTGGGACAGCAGTTCTTTACAATGAGCAGTTCTTC.

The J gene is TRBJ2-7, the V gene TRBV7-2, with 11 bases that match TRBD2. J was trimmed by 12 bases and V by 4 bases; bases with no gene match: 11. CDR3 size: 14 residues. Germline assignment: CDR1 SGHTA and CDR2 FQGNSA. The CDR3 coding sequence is TGTGCCAGCAGCTCCGCTAGCGGGAGGTCCCAGGGGTACTTC. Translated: CASSSASGRSQGYF.

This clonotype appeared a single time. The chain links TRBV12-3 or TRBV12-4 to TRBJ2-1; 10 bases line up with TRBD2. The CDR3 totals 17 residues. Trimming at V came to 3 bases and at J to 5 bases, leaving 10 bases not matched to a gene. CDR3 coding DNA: TGTGCCAGCAGTTTTCTTTTAGGTAGCGGGAGGCACAATGAGCAGTTCTTC. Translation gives CASSFLLGSGRHNEQFF.

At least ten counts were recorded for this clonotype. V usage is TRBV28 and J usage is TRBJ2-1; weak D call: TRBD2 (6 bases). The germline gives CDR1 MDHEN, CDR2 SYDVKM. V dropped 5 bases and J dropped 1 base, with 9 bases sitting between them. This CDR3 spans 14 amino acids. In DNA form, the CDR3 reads TGTGCCAGCAGTGATGGGGGGTCCTACAATGAGCAGTTCTTC. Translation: CASSDGGSYNEQFF. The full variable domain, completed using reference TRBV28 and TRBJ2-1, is DVKVTQSSRYLVKRTGEKVFLECVQDMDHENMFWYRQDPGLGLRLIYFSYDVKMKEKGDIPEGYSVSREKKERFSLILESASTNQTSMYLCASSDGGSYNEQFFGPGTRLTVL.